Listed below are T cell receptor beta chains from one sample, sequenced in a study of cytomegalovirus exposure and HLA in healthy donors. Sequencing was performed with immunoSEQ multiplex PCR; in TCRdb, only in-frame clones are kept and a portion is missing. Counted here are 150,000 to 200,000 clones, 76% occurring once; the ten biggest clones make up under 2.5%. Sequenced material: PBMCs. The source of these receptors is a woman between 25 and 40 years old in good health and CMV-seropositive. The CDR3 runs from the conserved cysteine through the conserved F or W. The D gene is left open where the match is weak. Not every row has a clone size; where given, it reads once, few, many or a size class.

abundance,j_gene,d_gene,v_gene,CDR3nt,CDR3aa
NA,TRBJ1-2,TRBD1,TRBV12-5,TGTGCTAGTGGTTTCCTATCGACAGGGGGCGACTATGGCTACACCTTC,CASGFLSTGGDYGYTF
NA,TRBJ2-7,NA,TRBV5-1,TGCGCCAGCAGCTTGCCCCGTGCCAGGGGTGAAGTGGAGCAGTACTTC,CASSLPRARGEVEQYF
NA,TRBJ2-3,NA,TRBV18,TGTGCCAGCTCAAGCCGCACAGATACGCAGTATTTT,CASSSRTDTQYF
few,TRBJ2-7,NA,TRBV7-9,TGTGCCAGCAGCCGCGCGGGCCTTCCGGTGAACGAGCAGTACTTC,CASSRAGLPVNEQYF
NA,TRBJ2-2,NA,TRBV4-2,TGTGCCAGCAGCCCGACCCCGGGAAACACCGGGGAGCTGTTTTTT,CASSPTPGNTGELFF
NA,TRBJ2-1,TRBD1,TRBV5-1,TGCGCCAGCAGCCCACGGACAGGGCGCTCCTACAATGAGCAGTTCTTC,CASSPRTGRSYNEQFF
NA,TRBJ1-2,TRBD1,TRBV6-6,TGTGCCAGCATCACGGGACAGGGACCTTTCTATGGCTACACCTTC,CASITGQGPFYGYTF
NA,TRBJ2-3,NA,TRBV9,TGTGCCAGCAGCGTCGGGACTAGCACAGATACGCAGTATTTT,CASSVGTSTDTQYF
NA,TRBJ1-3,TRBD1,TRBV7-2,TGTGCCAGCAGCTTACGGACAGGGTTTTCTGGAAACACCATATATTTT,CASSLRTGFSGNTIYF
once,TRBJ2-5,TRBD1,TRBV7-9,TGTGCCAGCAGCCGGGACAGCATACAAGAGACCCAGTACTTC,CASSRDSIQETQYF
NA,TRBJ1-6,NA,TRBV28,TGTGCCAGCAGATTGGTTGAGGGTAATAATTCACCCCTCCACTTT,CASRLVEGNNSPLHF
NA,TRBJ1-6,TRBD1,TRBV10-3,TGTGCCATCAGCCGGGACAGGGAAGGCTTTTCACCCCTCCACTTT,CAISRDREGFSPLHF
NA,TRBJ2-1,NA,TRBV18,TGTGCCAGCTCACCAGTCAACAAAGACAATGAGCAGTTCTTC,CASSPVNKDNEQFF
NA,TRBJ2-3,NA,TRBV7-9,TGTGCCAGCAGCCCGTCCGGGAGCAGAGATACGCAGTATTTT,CASSPSGSRDTQYF
NA,TRBJ1-6,NA,TRBV5-6,TGTGCCAGCAGCCGGGAGTCCCGGAGTTCACCCCTCCACTTT,CASSRESRSSPLHF
NA,TRBJ2-7,TRBD2,TRBV11-1,TGTGCCAGCAGCTTAGGAGGGACTAGCGGGTTTTCCTACGAGCAGTACTTC,CASSLGGTSGFSYEQYF
NA,TRBJ2-5,TRBD2,TRBV5-1,TGCGCCAGCAGCTCAGCGGGGGGGCAAGAGACCCAGTACTTC,CASSSAGGQETQYF
NA,TRBJ2-3,TRBD2,TRBV4-3,TGCGCCAGCAGCCATCGGGGGGCAGATACGCAGTATTTT,CASSHRGADTQYF
once,TRBJ2-5,TRBD2,TRBV5-1,TGCGCCAGCAGCGCGGGCGAGCGGGGGAGCTTCGAGACCCAGTACTTC,CASSAGERGSFETQYF
NA,TRBJ2-7,NA,TRBV2,TGTGCCAGCAGTGAACAGGGCAGGGACTTCTACGAGCAGTACTTC,CASSEQGRDFYEQYF
NA,TRBJ2-2,TRBD1,TRBV7-2,TGTGCCAGCAGCTCATCTACAGGGGGCTGGGGCACCGGGGAGCTGTTTTTT,CASSSSTGGWGTGELFF
few,TRBJ1-3,NA,TRBV4-3,TGCGCCAGCAGCCAAGATGGGGGGGGCTCTGGAAACACCATATATTTT,CASSQDGGGSGNTIYF
NA,TRBJ1-3,NA,TRBV9,TGTGCCAGCAGGTCCGGGGACACCATATATTTT,CASRSGDTIYF
NA,TRBJ1-2,NA,TRBV28,TGTGCCAGCAGTCTGCCGGGACACATAAACTATGGCTACACCTTC,CASSLPGHINYGYTF
NA,TRBJ2-3,NA,TRBV5-1,TGCGCCAGCAGCTTGGAAGTGCGGACAGCGCAGTATTTT,CASSLEVRTAQYF
NA,TRBJ1-2,TRBD1,TRBV15,TGTGCCACCAGCAGTGACAGGGACGGGTATGTCTACACCTTC,CATSSDRDGYVYTF
NA,TRBJ2-7,NA,TRBV7-9,TGTGCCAGCAGCTTCGCGATCGAGCAGTACTTC,CASSFAIEQYF
few,TRBJ1-4,TRBD1,TRBV28,TGTGCCAGCAGTGATGGACAGGGCGGTGAAAAACTGTTTTTT,CASSDGQGGEKLFF
NA,TRBJ2-7,NA,TRBV7-3,TGTGCCAGCAGCCCCTACGCAAGATCCTACGAGCAGTACTTC,CASSPYARSYEQYF
NA,TRBJ2-7,NA,TRBV11-2,TGTGCCAGCAGCTTAGCATCAGGGGCCCACGAGCAGTACTTC,CASSLASGAHEQYF
few,TRBJ2-2,NA,TRBV27,TGTGCCAGCAGTTTAGCGGGGGCCGCCGGGGAGCTGTTTTTT,CASSLAGAAGELFF
NA,TRBJ2-7,TRBD2,TRBV15,TGTGCCACCGGCCCTGGGAGCGGGGGCTACGAGCAGTACTTC,CATGPGSGGYEQYF
NA,TRBJ1-4,TRBD1,TRBV11-2,TGTGCCAGCAGCCCGCCGACAGGGAAAAAACTGTTTTTT,CASSPPTGKKLFF